This TCR beta chain derives from a study of monozygotic twins with inflammatory bowel disease. Findings and limits, study-wide: Twins with IBD had fewer clonotypes in common with others than healthy twins, particularly during disease activity.

No DNA is given; TCRdb re-called the 5' RACE reads and lists each CDR3 protein once. With approximately 400,000 distinct CDR3 sequences in the sample, the ten largest clones hold 2% to 2.5%. For this clonotype: The antigen is not known.

The source of this sequence is a human donor with ulcerative colitis or Crohn's disease, or a healthy co-twin of an affected twin (not recorded which). Specimen: blood.

The CDR3 loop reads CASSPGGGLGNIQYF. The chain joins TRBV5-1 to TRBJ2-4; with no DNA, the TCRdb D assignment of TRBD1 cannot be verified. Germline V gene lookup returns CDR1 SGHRS and CDR2 YFSETQ. The CDR3 covers 15 residues.